This T cell receptor beta chain was sequenced for a study of shared clonotypes between healthy human individuals. Here immunoSEQ multiplex PCR was the method, and the copy in TCRdb shows in-frame clones only, minus some. The sample lists over a million clones, roughly 96% occurring once. The V gene's germline CDR1 is SSHAT and CDR2 FNYEAQ (reference sequence). This CDR3 is 16 amino acids long. V lost 1 base, J lost 2 bases, and 13 bases lay in between. The clonotype was recovered from a man aged 25 to 40 in good health. V gene TRBV7-7 combines with J gene TRBJ2-3, with a tentative D call TRBD2 (5 bases). The specimen sequenced was naive CD4+ T cells sorted from blood. The subset denotes: CD45RA+ positively selected. The CDR3 sequence: CASSLGGDPHTDTQYF. CDR3 nucleotides: TGTGCCAGCAGCTTAGGGGGAGATCCCCACACAGATACGCAGTATTTT.